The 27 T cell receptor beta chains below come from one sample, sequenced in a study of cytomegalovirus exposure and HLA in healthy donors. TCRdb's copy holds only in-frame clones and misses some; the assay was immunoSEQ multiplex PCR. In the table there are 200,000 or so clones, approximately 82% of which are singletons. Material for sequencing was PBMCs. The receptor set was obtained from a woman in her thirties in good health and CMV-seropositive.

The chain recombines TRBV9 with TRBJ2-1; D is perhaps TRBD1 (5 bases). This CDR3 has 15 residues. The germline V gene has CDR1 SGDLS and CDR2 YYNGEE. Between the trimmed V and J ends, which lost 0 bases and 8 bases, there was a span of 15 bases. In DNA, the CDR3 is TGTGCCAGCAGCGTAGCGGCAGGGCGCACCGATGAGCAGTTCTTC. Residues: CASSVAAGRTDEQFF.

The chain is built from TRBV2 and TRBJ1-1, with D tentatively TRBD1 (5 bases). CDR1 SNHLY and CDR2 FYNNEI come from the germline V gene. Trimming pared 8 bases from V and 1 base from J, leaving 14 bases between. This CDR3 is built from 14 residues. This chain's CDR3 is CASGGGGQNTEAFF. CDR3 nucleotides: TGTGCCAGCGGGGGAGGTGGTCAGAACACTGAAGCTTTCTTT. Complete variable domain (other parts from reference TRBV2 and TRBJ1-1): EPEVTQTPSHQVTQMGQEVILRCVPISNHLYFYWYRQILGQKVEFLVSFYNNEISEKSEIFDDQFSVERPDGSNFTLKIRSTKLEDSAMYFCASGGGGQNTEAFFGQGTRLTVV.

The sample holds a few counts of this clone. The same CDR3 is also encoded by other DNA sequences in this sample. CDR3 region: CSASMNTEAFF. CDR3 sequence (DNA): TGCAGTGCTAGCATGAACACTGAAGCTTTCTTT. The chain couples TRBV20-1 to TRBJ1-1; D gene unclear. The CDR3 sequence is 11 residues long. Germline lookup yields CDR1 DFQATT and CDR2 SNEGSKA (reference sequence). Trimming stripped 3 bases from V and 0 bases from J, with 2 bases between.

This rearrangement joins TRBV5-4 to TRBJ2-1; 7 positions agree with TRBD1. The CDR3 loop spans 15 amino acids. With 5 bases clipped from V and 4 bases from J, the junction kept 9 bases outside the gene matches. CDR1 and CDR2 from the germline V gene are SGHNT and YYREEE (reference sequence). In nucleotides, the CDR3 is TGTGCCAGCAGTGGATGGACAGGAGAGTACAATGAGCAGTTCTTC. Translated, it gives CASSGWTGEYNEQFF. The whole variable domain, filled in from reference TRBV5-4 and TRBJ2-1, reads ETGVTQSPTHLIKTRGQQVTLRCSSQSGHNTVSWYQQALGQGPQFIFQYYREEENGRGNFPPRFSGLQFPNYSSELNVNALELDDSALYLCASSGWTGEYNEQFFGPGTRLTVL.

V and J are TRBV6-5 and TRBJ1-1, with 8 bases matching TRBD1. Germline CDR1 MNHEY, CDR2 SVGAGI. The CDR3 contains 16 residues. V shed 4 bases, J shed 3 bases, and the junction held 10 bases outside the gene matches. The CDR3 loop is CASSSLPGQVHTEAFF. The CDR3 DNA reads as TGTGCCAGCAGTTCTCTACCGGGACAGGTGCACACTGAAGCTTTCTTT.

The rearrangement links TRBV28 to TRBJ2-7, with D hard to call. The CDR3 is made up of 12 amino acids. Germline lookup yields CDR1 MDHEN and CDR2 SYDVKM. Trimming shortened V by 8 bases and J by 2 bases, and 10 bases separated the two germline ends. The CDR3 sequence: CASCARTYEQYF. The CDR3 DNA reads TGTGCCAGCTGTGCGAGAACCTACGAGCAGTACTTC.

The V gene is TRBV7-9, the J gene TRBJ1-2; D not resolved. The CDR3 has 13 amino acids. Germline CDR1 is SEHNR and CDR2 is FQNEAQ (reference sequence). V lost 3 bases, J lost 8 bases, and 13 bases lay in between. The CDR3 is CASSFDWGGGYTF. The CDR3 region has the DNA TGTGCCAGCAGCTTTGATTGGGGAGGCGGCTACACCTTC.

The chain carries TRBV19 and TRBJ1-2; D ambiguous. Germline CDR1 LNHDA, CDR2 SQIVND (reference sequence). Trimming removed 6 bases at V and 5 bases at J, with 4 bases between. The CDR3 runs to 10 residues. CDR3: CASREYGYTF. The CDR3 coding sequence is TGTGCCAGTAGAGAGTATGGCTACACCTTC.

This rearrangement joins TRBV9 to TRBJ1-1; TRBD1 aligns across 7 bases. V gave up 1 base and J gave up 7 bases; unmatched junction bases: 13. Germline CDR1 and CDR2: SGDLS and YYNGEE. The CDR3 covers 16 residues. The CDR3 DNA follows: TGTGCCAGCAGCGTAATAGACAGGGTGGAGTTTGATGAAGCTTTCTTT. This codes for CASSVIDRVEFDEAFF.

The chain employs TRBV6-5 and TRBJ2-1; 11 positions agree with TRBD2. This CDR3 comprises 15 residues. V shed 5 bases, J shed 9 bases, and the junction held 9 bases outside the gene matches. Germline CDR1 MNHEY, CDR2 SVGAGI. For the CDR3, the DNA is TGTGCCAGCAGTCAATACGGGACTAGCGGTAGTGAGCAGTTCTTC. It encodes CASSQYGTSGSEQFF.

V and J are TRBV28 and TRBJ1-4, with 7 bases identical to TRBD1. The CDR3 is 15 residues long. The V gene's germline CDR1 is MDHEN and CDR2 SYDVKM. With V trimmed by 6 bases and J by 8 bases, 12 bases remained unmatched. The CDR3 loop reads CASRGAPRTGEKLFF. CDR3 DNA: TGTGCCAGCAGGGGGGCCCCCCGGACAGGAGAAAAACTGTTTTTT.

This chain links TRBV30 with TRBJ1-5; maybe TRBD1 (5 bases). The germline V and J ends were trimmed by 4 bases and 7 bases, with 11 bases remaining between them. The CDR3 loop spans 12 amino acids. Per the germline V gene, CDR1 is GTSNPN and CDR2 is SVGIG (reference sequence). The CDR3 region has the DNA TGTGCCTGGACTCTGGGGGGACAGCCCCAGCATTTT. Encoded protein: CAWTLGGQPQHF. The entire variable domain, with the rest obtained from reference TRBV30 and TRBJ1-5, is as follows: SQTIHQWPATLVQPVGSPLSLECTVEGTSNPNLYWYRQAAGRGLQLLFYSVGIGQISSEVPQNLSASRPQDRQFILSSKKLLLSDSGFYLCAWTLGGQPQHFGDGTRLSIL.

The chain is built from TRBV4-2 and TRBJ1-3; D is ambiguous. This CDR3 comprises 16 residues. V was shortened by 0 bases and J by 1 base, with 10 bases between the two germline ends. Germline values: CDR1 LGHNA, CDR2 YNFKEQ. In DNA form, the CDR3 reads TGTGCCAGCAGCCAAGATTATCTGCAGTCTGGAAACACCATATATTTT. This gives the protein CASSQDYLQSGNTIYF.

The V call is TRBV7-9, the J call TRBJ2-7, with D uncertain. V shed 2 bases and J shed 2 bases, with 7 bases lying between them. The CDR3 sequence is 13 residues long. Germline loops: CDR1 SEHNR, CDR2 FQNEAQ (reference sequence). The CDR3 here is CASSLSFPYEQYF. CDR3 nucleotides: TGTGCCAGCAGCTTATCCTTCCCCTACGAGCAGTACTTC.

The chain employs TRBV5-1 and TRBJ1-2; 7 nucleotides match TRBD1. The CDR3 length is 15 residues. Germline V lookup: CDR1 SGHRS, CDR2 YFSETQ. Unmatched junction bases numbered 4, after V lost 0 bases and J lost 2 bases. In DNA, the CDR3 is TGCGCCAGCAGCTTGGGAGGGGGCGGCAACTATGGCTACACCTTC. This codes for CASSLGGGGNYGYTF.

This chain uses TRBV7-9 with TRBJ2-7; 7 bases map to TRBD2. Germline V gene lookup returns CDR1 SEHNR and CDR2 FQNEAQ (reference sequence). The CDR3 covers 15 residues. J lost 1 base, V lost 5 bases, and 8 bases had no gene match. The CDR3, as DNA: TGTGCCAGCAGCCCCATAGCGGGCGCTTCCTACGAGCAGTACTTC. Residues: CASSPIAGASYEQYF.

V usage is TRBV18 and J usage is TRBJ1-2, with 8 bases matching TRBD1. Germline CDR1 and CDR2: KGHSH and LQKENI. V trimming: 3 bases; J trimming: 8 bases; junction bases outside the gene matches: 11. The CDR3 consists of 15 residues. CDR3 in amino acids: CASSPTPRGPNGYTF. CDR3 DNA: TGTGCCAGCTCACCGACTCCCAGGGGGCCAAACGGCTACACCTTC.

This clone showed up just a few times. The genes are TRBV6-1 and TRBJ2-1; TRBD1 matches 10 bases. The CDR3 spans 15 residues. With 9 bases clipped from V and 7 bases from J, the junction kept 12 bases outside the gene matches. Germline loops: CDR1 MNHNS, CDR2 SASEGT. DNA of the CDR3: TGTGCCAGTAGAGACCGGGACAGGGGTAGAAATGAGCAGTTCTTC. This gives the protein CASRDRDRGRNEQFF.

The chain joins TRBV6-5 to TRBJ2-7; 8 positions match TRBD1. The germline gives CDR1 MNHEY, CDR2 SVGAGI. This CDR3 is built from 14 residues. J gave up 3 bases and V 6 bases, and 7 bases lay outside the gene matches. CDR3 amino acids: CASSPGTGDYEQYF. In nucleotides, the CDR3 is TGTGCCAGCAGCCCCGGGACAGGAGACTACGAGCAGTACTTC.

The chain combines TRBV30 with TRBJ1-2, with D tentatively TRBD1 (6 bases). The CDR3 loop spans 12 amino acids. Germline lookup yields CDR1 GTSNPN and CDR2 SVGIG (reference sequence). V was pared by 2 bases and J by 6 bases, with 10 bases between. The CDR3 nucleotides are TGTGCCTGGAGTACAGGGAAACATGGCTACACCTTC. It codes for CAWSTGKHGYTF.

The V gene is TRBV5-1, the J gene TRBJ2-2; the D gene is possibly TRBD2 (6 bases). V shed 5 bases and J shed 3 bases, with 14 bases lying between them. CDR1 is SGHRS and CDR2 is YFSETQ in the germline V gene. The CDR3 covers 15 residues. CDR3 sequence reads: CASRGGGIDTGELFF. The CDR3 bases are TGCGCCAGCAGAGGTGGCGGGATTGACACCGGGGAGCTGTTTTTT.

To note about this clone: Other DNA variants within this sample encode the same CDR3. The CDR3: CASSLQGSYEQYF. The CDR3 region has the DNA TGCGCCAGCAGCTTGCAGGGCTCCTACGAGCAGTACTTC. The chain combines TRBV5-1 with TRBJ2-7; weak D call: TRBD1 (5 bases). This CDR3 spans 13 amino acids. The V end lost 1 base, the J end lost 0 bases, and 5 bases lay between the germline ends. Germline V gene sequence: CDR1 SGHRS, CDR2 YFSETQ. Full variable domain (outside the CDR3, taken from reference TRBV5-1 and TRBJ2-7): KAGVTQTPRYLIKTRGQQVTLSCSPISGHRSVSWYQQTPGQGLQFLFEYFSETQRNKGNFPGRFSGRQFSNSRSEMNVSTLELGDSALYLCASSLQGSYEQYFGPGTRLTVT.

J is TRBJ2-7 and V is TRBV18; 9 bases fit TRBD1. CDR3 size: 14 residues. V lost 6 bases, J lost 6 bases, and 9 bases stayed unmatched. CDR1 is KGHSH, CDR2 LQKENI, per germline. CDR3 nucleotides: TGTGCCAGCTCCCGCGGGACAGGGAGGCCCGAGCAGTACTTC. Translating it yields CASSRGTGRPEQYF.

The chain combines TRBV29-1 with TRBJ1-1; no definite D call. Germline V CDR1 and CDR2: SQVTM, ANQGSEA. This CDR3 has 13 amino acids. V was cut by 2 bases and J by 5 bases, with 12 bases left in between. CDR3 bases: TGCAGCGTTGAAATCCAGAGGAAAACTGAAGCTTTCTTT. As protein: CSVEIQRKTEAFF.

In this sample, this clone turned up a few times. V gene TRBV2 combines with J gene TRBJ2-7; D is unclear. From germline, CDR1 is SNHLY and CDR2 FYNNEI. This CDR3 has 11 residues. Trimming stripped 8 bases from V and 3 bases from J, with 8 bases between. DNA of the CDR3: TGTGCCAGCCAGTGGTACTACGAGCAGTACTTC. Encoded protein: CASQWYYEQYF. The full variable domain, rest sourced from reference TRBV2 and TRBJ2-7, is EPEVTQTPSHQVTQMGQEVILRCVPISNHLYFYWYRQILGQKVEFLVSFYNNEISEKSEIFDDQFSVERPDGSNFTLKIRSTKLEDSAMYFCASQWYYEQYFGPGTRLTVT.

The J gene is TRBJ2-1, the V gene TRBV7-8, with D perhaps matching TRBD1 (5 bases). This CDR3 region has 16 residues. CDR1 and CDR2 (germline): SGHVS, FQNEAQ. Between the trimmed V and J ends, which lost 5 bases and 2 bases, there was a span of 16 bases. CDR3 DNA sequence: TGTGCCAGCAGCACCAGGGTATCTTGGGCCTACAATGAGCAGTTCTTC. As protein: CASSTRVSWAYNEQFF.

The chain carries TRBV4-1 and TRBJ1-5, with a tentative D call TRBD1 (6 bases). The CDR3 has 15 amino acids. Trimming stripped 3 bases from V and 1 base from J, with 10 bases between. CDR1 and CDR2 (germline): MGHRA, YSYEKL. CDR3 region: CASSQDGQSNQPQHF. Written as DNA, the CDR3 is TGCGCCAGCAGCCAGGACGGACAGAGCAATCAGCCCCAGCATTTT.